Below, 24 T cell receptor beta chains from the same sample are listed, as sequenced in a study of graft-versus-host responses after intestinal transplantation. TCRdb's table, derived via immunoSEQ multiplex PCR, lists solely in-frame clones and lacks some. The sample holds about 85,000 clones, over 80% seen once. Which antigens these TCRs recognize remains unknown. Specimen: unstimulated CD8+ T cells sorted from spleen or lymph node cells, collected before intestinal transplant. The receptor set was obtained from a human donor who received an intestinal transplant.

The chain is built from TRBV13 and TRBJ1-1; 8 bases match TRBD1. The germline CDR1 and CDR2 sequences are PRHDT and FYEKMQ (reference sequence). The CDR3 is 19 residues long. V trimming: 0 bases; J trimming: 2 bases; junction bases outside the gene matches: 14. CDR3 amino acids: CASSLGVSRRGLHNTEAFF. The CDR3 DNA reads TGTGCCAGCAGCTTAGGAGTGTCGCGCAGGGGGCTTCATAACACTGAAGCTTTCTTT.

The chain uses TRBV6-1 and TRBJ1-5; maybe TRBD1 (6 bases). The CDR3 loop spans 15 amino acids. Per germline, CDR1 MNHNS and CDR2 SASEGT. With 10 bases removed from V and 2 bases from J, the gap between germline ends came to 18 bases. CDR3 bases: TGTGCCAACAGGGTATTGAGGGGAGGCAATCAGCCCCAGCATTTT. Its translation: CANRVLRGGNQPQHF.

The chain joins TRBV6-1 to TRBJ1-1; D not resolved. The CDR3 consists of 12 residues. Germline V gene data show CDR1 as MNHNS and CDR2 as SASEGT. V lost 6 bases and J 1 base, leaving 6 bases between the germline ends. The CDR3 region has the DNA TGTGCCAGCAGGGATCGGAACACTGAAGCTTTCTTT. It translates to CASRDRNTEAFF.

The chain employs TRBV4-2 and TRBJ2-5; 9 bases are shared with TRBD2. Germline assignment: CDR1 LGHNA and CDR2 YNFKEQ. The CDR3 extends over 15 amino acids. The ends lost 1 base at V and 1 base at J; junction bases unmatched: 1. Written as DNA, the CDR3 is TGTGCCAGCAGCCAAGGACTAGCGGTCCAAGAGACCCAGTACTTC. It translates to CASSQGLAVQETQYF.

The chain links TRBV6-6 to TRBJ2-5; D possibly matches TRBD1 or TRBD2 (6 bases each). The CDR3 covers 15 residues. Trimming cost V 0 bases and J 4 bases, with 12 bases left between them. From germline, CDR1 is MNHNY and CDR2 SVGAGI (reference sequence). CDR3 sequence reads: CASSYSLGGTETQYF. The CDR3 nucleotides are TGTGCCAGCAGTTACTCGTTAGGGGGGACAGAGACCCAGTACTTC.

In this sample, this clone turned up a few times. V is TRBV9 and J is TRBJ2-3; no firm D call. Germline V lookup: CDR1 SGDLS, CDR2 YYNGEE. Trimming removed 0 bases from V and 6 bases from J, with 14 bases in between. The CDR3 runs 15 residues. For the CDR3, the DNA is TGTGCCAGCAGCGTAGAGGTGGGCCCCGGGGATACGCAGTATTTT. Protein product: CASSVEVGPGDTQYF. Supplemented by reference TRBV9 and TRBJ2-3, the full variable domain reads DSGVTQTPKHLITATGQRVTLRCSPRSGDLSVYWYQQSLDQGLQFLIQYYNGEERAKGNILERFSAQQFPDLHSELNLSSLELGDSALYFCASSVEVGPGDTQYFGPGTRLTVL.

The rearrangement uses TRBV5-1 and TRBJ2-3, with a possible D match to TRBD2 (6 bases). With 0 bases removed from V and 3 bases from J, the gap between germline ends came to 14 bases. The CDR3 loop spans 16 amino acids. Per the germline V gene, CDR1 is SGHRS and CDR2 is YFSETQ. The CDR3 loop is CASSLAREPPTDTQYF. In nucleotides, the CDR3 is TGCGCCAGCAGCTTGGCCCGGGAGCCCCCAACAGATACGCAGTATTTT.

The chain couples TRBV13 to TRBJ1-1; weak D call: TRBD1 (6 bases). CDR3 length equals 15 residues. Germline V gene sequence: CDR1 PRHDT, CDR2 FYEKMQ (reference sequence). The V end lost 4 bases, the J end lost 3 bases, and 15 bases lay between the germline ends. The CDR3 coding sequence is TGTGCCAGCAGCTCAGACGGGGGGCGATACACTGAAGCTTTCTTT. Protein sequence: CASSSDGGRYTEAFF.

This sequence joins TRBV28 and TRBJ2-5, with D possibly being TRBD1 (6 bases). V was pared by 3 bases and J by 1 base, with 9 bases between. The germline CDR1 and CDR2 sequences are MDHEN and SYDVKM. The CDR3 consists of 14 residues. The CDR3 loop reads CASSFDRIQETQYF. The CDR3, as DNA: TGTGCCAGCAGTTTCGACAGGATCCAAGAGACCCAGTACTTC.

This chain uses TRBV7-3 with TRBJ2-1, with 16 bases matching TRBD2. With 7 bases clipped from V and 5 bases from J, the junction kept 11 bases outside the gene matches. In germline, CDR1 is SGHTA, CDR2 FQGTGA. CDR3 length equals 18 residues. The CDR3 coding sequence is TGTGCCAGCACCGTCCCGGGACTAGCGGGGGGGATCAACAATGAGCAGTTCTTC. Protein product: CASTVPGLAGGINNEQFF.

V is TRBV29-1 and J is TRBJ2-7, with D tentatively TRBD1 (5 bases). The germline V gene has CDR1 SQVTM and CDR2 ANQGSEA. V lost 1 base to trimming and J lost 3 bases, with 10 bases between them. CDR3 length: 13 amino acids. CDR3 sequence reads: CSVEGHQGYEQYF. CDR3 sequence (DNA): TGCAGCGTTGAAGGGCACCAGGGCTACGAGCAGTACTTC.

V usage is TRBV19 and J usage is TRBJ1-1; D perhaps matches TRBD1 (5 bases). The V and J ends lost 3 bases and 3 bases respectively, with 11 bases between them. CDR1 is LNHDA and CDR2 is SQIVND in the germline V gene (reference sequence). The CDR3 is 14 residues long. The CDR3 DNA reads as TGTGCCAGTAGTATTTGGGGCGGATACACTGAAGCTTTCTTT. It specifies CASSIWGGYTEAFF.

In its sample, this clone was seen once. The CDR3 nucleotides are TGTGCCTGGACCGCCTGGGGGGAGGTTACGCAGTATTTT. It translates to CAWTAWGEVTQYF. The chain recombines TRBV30 with TRBJ2-3, with D perhaps TRBD2 (6 bases). Germline lookup yields CDR1 GTSNPN and CDR2 SVGIG (reference sequence). Between the trimmed V and J ends, which lost 4 bases and 8 bases, there was a span of 16 bases. This CDR3 spans 13 amino acids.

The chain joins TRBV28 to TRBJ2-7, with 11 bases matching TRBD2. CDR3 length: 14 residues. The ends lost 3 bases at V and 4 bases at J; junction bases unmatched: 2. The germline gives CDR1 MDHEN, CDR2 SYDVKM. The CDR3 here is CASSLGLAVYEQYF. The CDR3 nucleotides are TGTGCCAGCAGTTTGGGACTAGCGGTTTACGAGCAGTACTTC. Combining the CDR3 with reference TRBV28 and TRBJ2-7 gives the whole variable domain DVKVTQSSRYLVKRTGEKVFLECVQDMDHENMFWYRQDPGLGLRLIYFSYDVKMKEKGDIPEGYSVSREKKERFSLILESASTNQTSMYLCASSLGLAVYEQYFGPGTRLTVT.

The chain has TRBV9 and TRBJ2-1, with 8 nucleotides matching TRBD2. The CDR3 is 13 amino acids. CDR1 and CDR2 from the germline V gene are SGDLS and YYNGEE. The junction had 2 bases not matched to a gene; V was cut back by 2 bases and J by 7 bases. The CDR3 bases are TGTGCCAGCAGCGTTAGCGGGACAAATGAGCAGTTCTTC. Translated: CASSVSGTNEQFF.

This sequence joins TRBV21-1 and TRBJ1-1. TRBV21-1 is reported as a pseudogene. CDR3 length: 18 amino acids. The CDR3 sequence is CASSKMWRSRGLNTEAFF. CDR3 nucleotide sequence: TGTGCCAGCAGCAAAATGTGGAGGTCGCGGGGGCTGAACACTGAAGCTTTCTTT.

The chain is built from TRBV19 and TRBJ1-1; no firm D call. Germline CDR1 is LNHDA and CDR2 is SQIVND (reference sequence). The ends were cut back, 1 base at V and 5 bases at J, with 5 bases in the middle. There are 12 residues in the CDR3. CDR3 sequence (DNA): TGTGCCAGTAGTATAGGGGTTACTGAAGCTTTCTTT. Translation: CASSIGVTEAFF.

V is TRBV5-6 and J is TRBJ2-5; 7 bases align to TRBD1. The J call may be mistaken, given a closer DNA end match to TRBJ2-7. This CDR3 comprises 14 residues. The germline V gene encodes CDR1 SGHDT and CDR2 YYEEEE. The CDR3 DNA reads as TGTGCCAGCAGCCCGCGCTGGGACAGCTACGAGCAGTACTTC. Its protein is CASSPRWDSYEQYF.

This clone was seen a few times. CDR3 coding DNA: TGTGCCAGCAGCTTGCCGGGGGACGAGACCCAGTACTTC. Translated: CASSLPGDETQYF. The V and J genes are TRBV11-3 and TRBJ2-5, with a tentative D call TRBD2 (6 bases). V lost 3 bases and J 5 bases, leaving 10 bases between the germline ends. Germline V gene data show CDR1 as SGHNT and CDR2 as YENEEA. The CDR3 extends over 13 amino acids.

The rearrangement links TRBV27 to TRBJ1-5; D is undetermined. The V gene lost 2 bases and the J gene lost 0 bases, with 8 bases spanning the gap. There are 15 residues in the CDR3. Germline CDR1 and CDR2: MNHEY and SMNVEV (reference sequence). The DNA for the CDR3 is TGTGCCAGCAGTTTAGGAGTCTATAGCAATCAGCCCCAGCATTTT. It codes for CASSLGVYSNQPQHF.

The chain links TRBV4-1 to TRBJ2-3; TRBD1 is a possible D gene (5 bases). The ends were cut back, 3 bases at V and 2 bases at J, with 12 bases in the middle. Germline V CDR1 and CDR2: MGHRA, YSYEKL. CDR3 length: 15 amino acids. This CDR3 is CASSQHRQYTDTQYF. CDR3 sequence (DNA): TGCGCCAGCAGCCAGCACAGGCAATACACAGATACGCAGTATTTT.

The CDR3 loop reads CASSYYSGGYYNEQFF. The CDR3, as DNA: TGTGCCAGCAGTTACTATAGCGGGGGATACTACAATGAGCAGTTCTTC. The chain uses TRBV6-9 and TRBJ2-1, with 9 nucleotides matching TRBD2. Germline CDR1 reads MNHGY; CDR2 reads SVAAGI. The CDR3 spans 16 residues. V dropped 3 bases and J dropped 3; count of bases not matched to a gene: 6.

The chain employs TRBV19 and TRBJ2-7; D unclear. V was clipped by 3 bases and J by 1 base, with 16 bases between them. The CDR3 runs to 16 residues. Germline V gene data show CDR1 as LNHDA and CDR2 as SQIVND (reference sequence). Written as DNA, the CDR3 is TGTGCCAGTAGTATCGGCGGCAGCCCCACATCCTACGAGCAGTACTTC. Its protein is CASSIGGSPTSYEQYF.

CDR3 protein: CASSPGTSVTDTQYF. CDR3 nucleotide sequence: TGTGCCAGCAGCCCCGGGACTAGCGTTACAGATACGCAGTATTTT. V is TRBV5-6 and J is TRBJ2-3; 10 nucleotides line up with TRBD2. This CDR3 spans 15 amino acids. Per germline, CDR1 SGHDT and CDR2 YYEEEE. Losses at the gene ends were 4 bases for V and 3 bases for J; bases not matched to a gene: 5.